The 10 T cell receptor beta chains reported below all come from one sample, sequenced in a study of human T cells and chemical hapten exposure. TCRdb itself ran the RACE reads through MiXCR, one entry per CDR3 protein. The table includes 250,000 or so distinct CDR3 sequences, approximately 7.5% detected once. As to time point: pre-sensitization, week 0. Noted treatment: therapeutic diphenylcyclopropenone sensitization with weekly scalp DPC. The source was whole blood, collected in connection with sensitization to the hapten diphenylcyclopropenone (DPC). The receptors shown here come from a young man with alopecia areata. Some clones in this sample may be carry-over from other donors' samples.

This sequence joins TRBV6-5 and TRBJ1-2; unclear D gene. CDR1 is MNHEY, CDR2 SVGAGI, per germline. The V and J ends lost 2 bases and 9 bases respectively, with 13 bases between them. The CDR3 totals 13 residues. The CDR3 spells CASSYDGFDSYTF. CDR3 DNA sequence: TGTGCCAGCAGTTACGACGGGTTTGATAGCTACACCTTC.

V usage is TRBV9 and J usage is TRBJ2-5; D perhaps matches TRBD2 (6 bases). This CDR3 has 18 residues. Per the germline V gene, CDR1 is SGDLS and CDR2 is YYNGEE. The V gene lost 1 base and the J gene lost 0 bases, with 19 bases spanning the gap. In DNA form, the CDR3 reads TGTGCCAGCAGCGTAAATCCAGGCGGCGGGGCGTACCAAGAGACCCAGTACTTC. Amino acids: CASSVNPGGGAYQETQYF.

This sequence joins TRBV27 and TRBJ1-1, with TRBD1 matching 7 bases. This CDR3 has 14 residues. V lost 2 bases to trimming and J lost 10 bases; unmatched junction nucleotides: 10. Germline lookup yields CDR1 MNHEY and CDR2 SMNVEV (reference sequence). Here the CDR3 reads CASSLVGGARAAFF. Written as DNA, the CDR3 is TGTGCCAGCAGTTTAGTAGGGGGCGCAAGGGCAGCTTTCTTT.

CDR3 DNA: TGTGCCAGCAGGGGGCCAATCTCTGGAAACACCATATATTTT. Its protein is CASRGPISGNTIYF. V is TRBV28 and J is TRBJ1-3; D is perhaps TRBD1 (5 bases). This CDR3 has 14 residues. Looked up from germline, CDR1 is MDHEN and CDR2 is SYDVKM. V shed 6 bases and J shed 0 bases, with 9 bases lying between them. Full variable domain (remainder filled in from reference TRBV28 and TRBJ1-3): DVKVTQSSRYLVKRTGEKVFLECVQDMDHENMFWYRQDPGLGLRLIYFSYDVKMKEKGDIPEGYSVSREKKERFSLILESASTNQTSMYLCASRGPISGNTIYFGEGSWLTVV.

In DNA, the CDR3 is TGTGCCAGCAGCGAGGCCCACACCCGTTCTGGGGCCAACGTCCTGACTTTC. It specifies CASSEAHTRSGANVLTF. This rearrangement joins TRBV9 to TRBJ2-6; no definite D call. V lost 3 bases, J lost 1 base, and 14 bases lay in between. Germline V gives CDR1 SGDLS, CDR2 YYNGEE. The CDR3 is 17 amino acids.

The rearrangement uses TRBV12-3 or TRBV12-4 and TRBJ2-7, with D perhaps matching TRBD1 or TRBD2 (5 bases each). V gave up 1 base and J gave up 0 bases, with 10 bases separating them. The CDR3 is 15 residues long. DNA of the CDR3: TGTGCCAGCAGTTTAGGGGGACCTCGCTCCTACGAGCAGTACTTC. Translating it yields CASSLGGPRSYEQYF.

This clonotype was observed many times. V is TRBV11-2 and J is TRBJ1-3; D is unclear. V was cut by 5 bases and J by 2 bases, with 13 bases left in between. This CDR3 has 15 residues. The germline CDR1 and CDR2 sequences are SGHAT and FQNNGV. The CDR3 coding sequence is TGTGCCAGCAGCGAACTCCGACTGACTGGAAACACCATATATTTT. This translates into CASSELRLTGNTIYF.

V is TRBV20-1 and J is TRBJ2-1, with 14 bases that match TRBD2. In germline, CDR1 is DFQATT, CDR2 SNEGSKA (reference sequence). This CDR3 spans 14 amino acids. Germline trimming cut 7 bases from V and 5 bases from J; bases unmatched to any gene: 4. CDR3 in DNA: TGCAGTGTTTGGACTAGCGGGGGGAACAATGAGCAGTTCTTC. Protein sequence: CSVWTSGGNNEQFF.

In its sample, this clonotype was seen many times. The genes are TRBV5-1 and TRBJ2-1, with a weak D call TRBD1 (5 bases). V lost 0 bases to trimming and J lost 7 bases, with 11 bases between them. CDR1 is SGHRS and CDR2 is YFSETQ in the germline V gene. The CDR3 covers 14 residues. The chain's CDR3 is CASSLGGLVNEQFF. CDR3 nucleotides: TGCGCCAGCAGCTTGGGGGGCTTGGTGAATGAGCAGTTCTTC.

The gene calls are TRBV4-1 and TRBJ1-5; D perhaps matches TRBD1 (5 bases). Per the germline V gene, CDR1 is MGHRA and CDR2 is YSYEKL. CDR3 length: 16 residues. V dropped 0 bases and J dropped 5 bases, with 14 bases sitting between them. The DNA for the CDR3 is TGCGCCAGCAGCCAAGATCCCGCAGGGACCGATCAGCCCCAGCATTTT. Protein: CASSQDPAGTDQPQHF.